This T cell receptor (beta chain) stems from a study of beta chain features in type 1 diabetes. Study as a whole: There were 107,917,701 sorted cells examined across all samples.

Study results and caveats: All four CD4+ subsets from Type 1 diabetes patients carried moderately but significantly shorter TCRB CDR3s.

The whole isolated RNA underwent reverse transcription, so sequencing captured expressed TCRB transcripts. The protocol was immunoSEQ multiplex PCR, while the TCRdb copy is restricted to in-frame clones and leaves out a portion. Here the sample spans 640,000 or so clones, over 10% being singletons. Trimming pared 5 bases from V and 1 base from J, leaving 13 bases between. Germline V gives CDR1 LGHNA, CDR2 YNFKEQ. The CDR3 totals 15 residues. A word on this clone: As yet, its antigen is unknown.

The sample comprised naive CD4+ T cells from blood. V usage is TRBV4-2 and J usage is TRBJ2-3; D might be TRBD2 (5 bases). The clonotype was recovered from a man younger than 35 with type 1 diabetes. The CDR3 region is CASSGLTTGTDTQYF. The CDR3 nucleotides read TGTGCCAGCAGCGGTTTGACTACCGGCACAGATACGCAGTATTTT.